The subject of this entry is one TCR beta chain. Original data processing: Amplification of reference gene primers provided the estimated nucleated cell counts. Profiled with immunoSEQ multiplex PCR; TCRdb holds only in-frame clones, not every one. V, J and clone size derive from that table, while D and trimming were established from the DNA sequence. Here the sample spans approximately 72,000 clones, around nine tenths being singletons. The data are from a study of blood T cell repertoires in COVID-19. Study-wide background: Samples taken during acute and convalescent COVID-19 were collected in the United States, Italy and Spain. The cDNA or gDNA used as material had been derived from T cells, B-cell-depleted T cells, or PBMCs.

The receptor's source is a woman aged 60 to 75 with acute or convalescent COVID-19. The sample was peripheral blood.

This CDR3 reads CAWNGGSYNEQFF. The CDR3 coding sequence is TGTGCCTGGAACGGGGGCTCCTACAATGAGCAGTTCTTC. The rearrangement joins TRBV30 to TRBJ2-1; a weak D match, TRBD2 (6 bases). The V and J ends lost 4 bases and 0 bases respectively, with 7 bases between them. The CDR3 has 13 amino acids. Germline values: CDR1 GTSNPN, CDR2 SVGIG (reference sequence).